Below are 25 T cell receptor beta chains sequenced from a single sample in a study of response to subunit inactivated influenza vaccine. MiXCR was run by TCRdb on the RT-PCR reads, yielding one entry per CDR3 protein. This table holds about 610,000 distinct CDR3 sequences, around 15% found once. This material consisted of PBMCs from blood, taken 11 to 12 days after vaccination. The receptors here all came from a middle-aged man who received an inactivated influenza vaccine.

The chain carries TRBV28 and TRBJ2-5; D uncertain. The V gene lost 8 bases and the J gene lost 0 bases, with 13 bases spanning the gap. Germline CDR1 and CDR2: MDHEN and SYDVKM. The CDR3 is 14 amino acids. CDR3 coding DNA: TGTGCCAGCTCTCGGGCGAAGTACCAAGAGACCCAGTACTTC. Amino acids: CASSRAKYQETQYF. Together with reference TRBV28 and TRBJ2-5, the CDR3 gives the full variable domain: DVKVTQSSRYLVKRTGEKVFLECVQDMDHENMFWYRQDPGLGLRLIYFSYDVKMKEKGDIPEGYSVSREKKERFSLILESASTNQTSMYLCASSRAKYQETQYFGPGTRLLVL.

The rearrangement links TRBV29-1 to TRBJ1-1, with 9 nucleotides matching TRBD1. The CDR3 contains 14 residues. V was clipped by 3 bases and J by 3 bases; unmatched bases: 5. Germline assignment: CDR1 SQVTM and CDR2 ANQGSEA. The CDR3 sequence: CSVEQGTGYTEAFF. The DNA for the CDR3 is TGCAGCGTTGAGCAAGGGACAGGGTACACTGAAGCTTTCTTT.

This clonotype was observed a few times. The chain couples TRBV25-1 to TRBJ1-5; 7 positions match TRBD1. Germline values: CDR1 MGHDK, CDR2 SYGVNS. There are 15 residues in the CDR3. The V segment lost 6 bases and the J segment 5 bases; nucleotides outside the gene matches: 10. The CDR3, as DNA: TGTGCCAGCAGAGTGAGACAGGGCCTGTATCAGCCCCAGCATTTT. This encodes CASRVRQGLYQPQHF.

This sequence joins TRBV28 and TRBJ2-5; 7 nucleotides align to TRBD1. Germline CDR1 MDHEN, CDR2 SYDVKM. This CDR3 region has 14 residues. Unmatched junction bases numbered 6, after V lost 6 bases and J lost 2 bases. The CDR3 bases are TGTGCCAGCAGCCGGAGACAGGGTCAAGAGACCCAGTACTTC. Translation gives CASSRRQGQETQYF.

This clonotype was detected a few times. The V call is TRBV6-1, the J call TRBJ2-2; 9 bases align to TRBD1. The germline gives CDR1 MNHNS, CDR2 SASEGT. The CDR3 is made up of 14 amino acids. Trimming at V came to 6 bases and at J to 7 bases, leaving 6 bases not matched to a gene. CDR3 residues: CASRMTGGGGELFF. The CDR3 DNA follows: TGTGCCAGCAGGATGACAGGGGGGGGCGGGGAGCTGTTTTTT.

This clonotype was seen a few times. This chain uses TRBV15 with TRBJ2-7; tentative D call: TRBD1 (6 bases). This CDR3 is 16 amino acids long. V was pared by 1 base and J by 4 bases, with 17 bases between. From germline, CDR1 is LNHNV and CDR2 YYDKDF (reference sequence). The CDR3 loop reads CATSRVGASIPYEQYF. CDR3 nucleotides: TGTGCCACCAGCAGAGTGGGGGCGAGCATCCCATACGAGCAGTACTTC.

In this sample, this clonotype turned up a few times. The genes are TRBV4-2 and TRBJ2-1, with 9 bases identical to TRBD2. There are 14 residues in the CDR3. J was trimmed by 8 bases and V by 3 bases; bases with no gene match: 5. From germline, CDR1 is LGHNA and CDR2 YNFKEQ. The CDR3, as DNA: TGTGCCAGCAGCCAGGGACTAGCCGAGTATGAGCAGTTCTTC. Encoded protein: CASSQGLAEYEQFF.

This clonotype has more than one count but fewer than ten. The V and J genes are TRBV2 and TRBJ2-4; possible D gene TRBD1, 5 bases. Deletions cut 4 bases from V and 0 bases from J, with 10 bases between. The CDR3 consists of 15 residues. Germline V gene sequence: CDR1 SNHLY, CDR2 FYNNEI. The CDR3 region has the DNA TGTGCCAGCAGTGGGACAAATCTAGCCAAAAACATTCAGTACTTC. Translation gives CASSGTNLAKNIQYF.

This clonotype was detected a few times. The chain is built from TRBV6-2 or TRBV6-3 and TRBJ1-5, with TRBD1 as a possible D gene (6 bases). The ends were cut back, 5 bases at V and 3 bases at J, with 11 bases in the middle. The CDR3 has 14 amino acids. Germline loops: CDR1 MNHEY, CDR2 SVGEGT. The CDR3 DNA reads TGTGCCAGCAGTGGGGGACACTACAATCAGCCCCAGCATTTT. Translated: CASSGGHYNQPQHF.

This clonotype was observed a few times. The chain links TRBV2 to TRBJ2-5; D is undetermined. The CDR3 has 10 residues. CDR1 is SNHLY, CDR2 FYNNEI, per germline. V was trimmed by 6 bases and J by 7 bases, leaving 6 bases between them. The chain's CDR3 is CASRTRTQYF. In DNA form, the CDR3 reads TGTGCCAGCAGGACAAGGACCCAGTACTTC.

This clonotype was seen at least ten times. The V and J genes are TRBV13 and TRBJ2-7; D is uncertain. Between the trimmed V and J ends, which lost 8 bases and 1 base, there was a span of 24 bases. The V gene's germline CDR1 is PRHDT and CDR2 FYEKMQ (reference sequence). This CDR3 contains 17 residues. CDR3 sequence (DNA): TGTGCCAGCGAGGATTCTCGACTTGACGCAAATTCCTACGAGCAGTACTTC. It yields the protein CASEDSRLDANSYEQYF.

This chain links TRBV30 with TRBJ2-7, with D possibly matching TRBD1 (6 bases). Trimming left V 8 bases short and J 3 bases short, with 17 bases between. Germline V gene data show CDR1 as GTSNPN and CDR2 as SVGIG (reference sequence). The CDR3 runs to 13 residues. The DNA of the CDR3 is TGTGCCGTCCGGGACAAGGTCCTCTACGAGCAGTACTTC. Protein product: CAVRDKVLYEQYF.

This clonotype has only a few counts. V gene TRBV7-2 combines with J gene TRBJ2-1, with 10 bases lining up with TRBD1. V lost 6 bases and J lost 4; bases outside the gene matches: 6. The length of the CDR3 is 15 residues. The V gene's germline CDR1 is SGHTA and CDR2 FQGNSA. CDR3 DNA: TGTGCCAGCAGGACCGGGACAGGGGCGTACAATGAGCAGTTCTTC. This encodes CASRTGTGAYNEQFF.

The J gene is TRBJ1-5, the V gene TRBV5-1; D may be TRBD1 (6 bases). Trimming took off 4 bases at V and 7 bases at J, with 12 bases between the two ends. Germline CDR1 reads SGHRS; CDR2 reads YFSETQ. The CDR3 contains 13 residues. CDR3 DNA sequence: TGCGCCAGCAGCCCCGAGGGGGTCCAGCCCCAGCATTTT. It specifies CASSPEGVQPQHF.

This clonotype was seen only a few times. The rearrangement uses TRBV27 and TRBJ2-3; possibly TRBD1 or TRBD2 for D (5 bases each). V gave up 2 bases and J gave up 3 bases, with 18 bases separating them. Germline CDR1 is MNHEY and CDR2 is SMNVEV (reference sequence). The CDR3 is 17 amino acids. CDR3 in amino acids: CASSLNAPGSGTDTQYF. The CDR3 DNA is TGTGCCAGCAGTTTAAACGCCCCAGGGTCGGGGACAGATACGCAGTATTTT.

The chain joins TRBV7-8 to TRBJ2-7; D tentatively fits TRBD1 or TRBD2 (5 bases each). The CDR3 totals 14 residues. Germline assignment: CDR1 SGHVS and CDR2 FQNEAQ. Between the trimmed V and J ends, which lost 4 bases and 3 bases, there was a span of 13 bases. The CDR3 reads CASSSRGTYYEQYF. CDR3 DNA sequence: TGTGCCAGCAGCTCCCGAGGGACCTACTACGAGCAGTACTTC.

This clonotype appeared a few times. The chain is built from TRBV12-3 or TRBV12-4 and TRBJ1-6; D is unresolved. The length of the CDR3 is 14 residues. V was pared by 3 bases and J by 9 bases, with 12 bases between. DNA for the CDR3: TGTGCCAGCAGTTTTGGGAGTCTAGCTTCACCCCTCCACTTT. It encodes CASSFGSLASPLHF.

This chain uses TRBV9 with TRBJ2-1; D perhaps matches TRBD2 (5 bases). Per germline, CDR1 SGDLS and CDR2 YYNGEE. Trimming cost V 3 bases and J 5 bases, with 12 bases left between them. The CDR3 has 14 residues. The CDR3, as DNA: TGTGCCAGCAGCGGCCGGGAAACAAACAATGAGCAGTTCTTC. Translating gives CASSGRETNNEQFF.

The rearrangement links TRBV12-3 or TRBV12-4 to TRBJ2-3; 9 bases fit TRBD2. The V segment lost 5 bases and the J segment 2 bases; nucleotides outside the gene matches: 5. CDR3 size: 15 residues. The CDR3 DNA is TGTGCCAGCAGTATCTCTAGCGGGGCCACAGATACGCAGTATTTT. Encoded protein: CASSISSGATDTQYF.

The CDR3 sequence is CASSARLQNSPLHF. CDR3 DNA sequence: TGTGCCAGCAGCGCGCGTCTACAGAATTCACCCCTCCACTTT. The chain joins TRBV7-2 to TRBJ1-6; D unresolved. V was shortened by 5 bases and J by 7 bases, with 12 bases between the two germline ends. CDR3 length: 14 residues. Germline V gives CDR1 SGHTA, CDR2 FQGNSA.

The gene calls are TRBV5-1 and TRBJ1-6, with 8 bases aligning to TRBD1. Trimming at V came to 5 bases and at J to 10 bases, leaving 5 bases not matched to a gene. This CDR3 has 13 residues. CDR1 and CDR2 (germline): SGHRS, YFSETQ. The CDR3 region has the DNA TGCGCCAGCAGGGACAGGGAGGTGTCACCCCTCCACTTT. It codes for CASRDREVSPLHF.

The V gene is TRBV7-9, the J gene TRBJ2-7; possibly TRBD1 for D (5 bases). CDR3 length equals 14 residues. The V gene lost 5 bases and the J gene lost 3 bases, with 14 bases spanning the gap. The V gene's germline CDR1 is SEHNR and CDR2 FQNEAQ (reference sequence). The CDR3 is CASSPQGQIYEQYF. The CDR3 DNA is TGTGCCAGCAGCCCCCAAGGACAAATCTACGAGCAGTACTTC.

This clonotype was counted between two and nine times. The CDR3 DNA reads as TGTGCCAGCTCACCAACGGGGCGCGGGGAGCTGTTTTTT. It specifies CASSPTGRGELFF. V and J are TRBV18 and TRBJ2-2, with D perhaps assigned TRBD1 or TRBD2 (5 bases each). The CDR3 length is 13 residues. Per the germline V gene, CDR1 is KGHSH and CDR2 is LQKENI. Trimming removed 2 bases at V and 7 bases at J, with 8 bases between.

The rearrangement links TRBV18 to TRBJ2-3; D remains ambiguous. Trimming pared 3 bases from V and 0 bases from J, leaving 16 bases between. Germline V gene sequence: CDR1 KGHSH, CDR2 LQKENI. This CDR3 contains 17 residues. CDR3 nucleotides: TGTGCCAGCTCACCCCGGCCGGGCGTAACTAGCACAGATACGCAGTATTTT. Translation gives CASSPRPGVTSTDTQYF. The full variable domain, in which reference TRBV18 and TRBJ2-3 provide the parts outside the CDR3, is NAGVMQNPRHLVRRRGQEARLRCSPMKGHSHVYWYRQLPEEGLKFMVYLQKENIIDESGMPKERFSAEFPKEGPSILRIQQVVRGDSAAYFCASSPRPGVTSTDTQYFGPGTRLTVL.

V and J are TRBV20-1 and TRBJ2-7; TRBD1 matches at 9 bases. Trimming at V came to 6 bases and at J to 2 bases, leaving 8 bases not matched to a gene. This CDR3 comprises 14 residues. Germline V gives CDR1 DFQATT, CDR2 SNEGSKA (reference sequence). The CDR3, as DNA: TGCAGTGCCCATACTAGGACAGGGGCCTACGAGCAGTACTTC. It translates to CSAHTRTGAYEQYF.